The 9 T cell receptor beta chains listed next were all sequenced from one sample in a study of T cell repertoires in cytomegalovirus infection. TCRdb passed the reads through MiXCR, listing each CDR3 protein once. Of about 300,000 distinct CDR3 sequences listed, about 9.1% are singletons. Material: PBMCs. These receptors were obtained from a human donor in good health (CMV status not recorded). Some clones in this sample may be carry-over from other donors' samples.

The chain uses TRBV11-2 and TRBJ1-1; unclear D gene. Germline V gives CDR1 SGHAT, CDR2 FQNNGV. The length of the CDR3 is 19 residues. Trimming shortened V by 1 base and J by 0 bases, and 21 bases separated the two germline ends. The CDR3 loop is CASSLAFFPRNGMNTEAFF. DNA for the CDR3: TGTGCCAGCAGCTTAGCCTTCTTCCCCAGAAACGGCATGAACACTGAAGCTTTCTTT.

This clonotype was seen ten or more times. The chain recombines TRBV7-9 with TRBJ2-2; D perhaps matches TRBD1 (5 bases). V was pared by 5 bases and J by 3 bases, with 13 bases between. This CDR3 has 15 residues. Germline CDR1 is SEHNR and CDR2 is FQNEAQ (reference sequence). The CDR3 DNA is TGTGCCAGCAGCGATTCGCGACAGCACACCGGGGAGCTGTTTTTT. It encodes CASSDSRQHTGELFF.

Ten or more counts support this clonotype. The chain couples TRBV7-3 to TRBJ2-3; 12 positions agree with TRBD1. The V and J ends lost 8 bases and 2 bases, in that order; junction bases with no gene match: 20. CDR1 and CDR2 from the germline V gene are SGHTA and FQGTGA. This CDR3 region has 20 residues. The CDR3 loop is CASVQEGDRGHVPYTDTQYF. In DNA, the CDR3 is TGTGCCAGCGTCCAGGAGGGGGACAGGGGGCACGTACCCTACACAGATACGCAGTATTTT.

This sequence joins TRBV6-4 and TRBJ2-1; TRBD2 might be the D (6 bases). The V and J ends lost 3 bases and 10 bases respectively, with 13 bases between them. CDR3 length: 13 residues. The germline CDR1 and CDR2 sequences are MRHNA and SNTAGT. The CDR3 sequence: CASSESGGREQFF. The CDR3 DNA sequence: TGTGCCAGCAGTGAGAGTGGGGGGAGAGAGCAGTTCTTC.

This clonotype was picked up many times. This sequence joins TRBV11-1 and TRBJ2-6, with TRBD1 matching 9 bases. The V gene end was trimmed by 6 bases and the J gene end by 6 bases; junction bases not matched to a gene: 3. CDR3 size: 14 residues. Per the germline V gene, CDR1 is SGHAT and CDR2 is FQDESV (reference sequence). CDR3 sequence: CASSWTGVANVLTF. The CDR3 nucleotides read TGTGCCAGCAGTTGGACAGGGGTGGCCAACGTCCTGACTTTC.

This clonotype was recorded at least ten times. This chain links TRBV20-1 with TRBJ1-5, with D perhaps matching TRBD1 (5 bases). This CDR3 has 15 residues. Trimming shortened V by 0 bases and J by 0 bases, and 9 bases separated the two germline ends. CDR1 is DFQATT and CDR2 is SNEGSKA in the germline V gene (reference sequence). CDR3 residues: CSARDRAYSNQPQHF. In DNA, the CDR3 is TGCAGTGCTAGAGACAGGGCCTATAGCAATCAGCCCCAGCATTTT.

This clonotype came up a few times. The chain couples TRBV29-1 to TRBJ2-1; D gene ambiguous. This CDR3 contains 13 residues. CDR1 and CDR2 (germline): SQVTM, ANQGSEA. V lost 2 bases, J lost 3 bases, and 8 bases lay in between. As DNA, the CDR3 is TGCAGCGTTGAACGTGCTAACTACAATGAGCAGTTCTTC. Translating it yields CSVERANYNEQFF.

This clonotype was recorded at least ten times. The chain combines TRBV29-1 with TRBJ2-1; tentative D call: TRBD1 (5 bases). The CDR3 runs 16 residues. Per the germline V gene, CDR1 is SQVTM and CDR2 is ANQGSEA. V was pared by 1 base and J by 2 bases, with 15 bases between. The CDR3 DNA reads as TGCAGCGTTGAAGGGGCCCAGGGTCGACCCTACAATGAGCAGTTCTTC. As protein: CSVEGAQGRPYNEQFF.

Ten or more counts support this clonotype. This sequence joins TRBV2 and TRBJ2-3; 7 bases match TRBD1. The CDR3 runs 12 residues. After removal of 3 bases from V and 6 bases from J, the junction contained 0 bases not matched to a gene. The V gene's germline CDR1 is SNHLY and CDR2 FYNNEI. CDR3 protein: CASSETGDTQYF. In DNA form, the CDR3 reads TGTGCCAGCAGTGAGACAGGGGATACGCAGTATTTT.